Listed here are 21 T cell receptor beta chains from one sample, sequenced in a study of T cell repertoires in cytomegalovirus infection. TCRdb re-derived calls from the reads in MiXCR, one entry per CDR3 protein. Seen here are around 310,000 distinct CDR3 sequences, roughly a sixth observed once, and the top ten hold 12%. The sample was PBMCs. The receptors originated from a human donor in good health (CMV status not recorded). Some clones in this sample may be carry-over from other donors' samples.

This clonotype appeared a few times. The CDR3 nucleotides are TGTGCCAGCCGCAGGACAGGGGTCTCCTACGAGCAGTACTTC. It specifies CASRRTGVSYEQYF. The gene calls are TRBV2 and TRBJ2-7, with 9 bases identical to TRBD1. This CDR3 region has 14 residues. J gave up 0 bases and V 8 bases, and 5 bases lay outside the gene matches. CDR1 and CDR2 from the germline V gene are SNHLY and FYNNEI.

This clonotype was recorded many times. The V gene is TRBV4-2, the J gene TRBJ1-2; D uncertain. The CDR3 has 15 amino acids. The V and J ends lost 1 base and 8 bases respectively, with 17 bases between them. Germline values: CDR1 LGHNA, CDR2 YNFKEQ. CDR3 bases: TGTGCCAGCAGCCAAGTGGACTCCCGAGGGTACGGCTACACCTTC. It specifies CASSQVDSRGYGYTF.

This clonotype was counted only a few times. CDR3 sequence reads: CASSYGGSMNTEAFF. CDR3 coding DNA: TGTGCCAGCAGTTACGGGGGAAGCATGAACACTGAAGCTTTCTTT. The rearrangement uses TRBV6-5 and TRBJ1-1, with D maybe TRBD1 (5 bases). CDR1 and CDR2 from the germline V gene are MNHEY and SVGAGI. CDR3 length: 15 amino acids. The V gene lost 2 bases and the J gene lost 0 bases, with 10 bases spanning the gap.

This clonotype has more than one count but fewer than ten. The chain combines TRBV10-3 with TRBJ2-2, with 11 bases identical to TRBD1. The CDR3 totals 15 residues. V was clipped by 7 bases and J by 6 bases; unmatched bases: 7. Per the germline V gene, CDR1 is ENHRY and CDR2 is SYGVKD. CDR3 DNA sequence: TGTGCCATCAATTCCGGACAGGGGGCAGCCGGGGAGCTGTTTTTT. Translation gives CAINSGQGAAGELFF.

This clonotype was found many times. The rearrangement joins TRBV7-2 to TRBJ2-3; a weak D match, TRBD1 (6 bases). CDR3 length: 15 amino acids. Germline CDR1 is SGHTA and CDR2 is FQGNSA. V shed 5 bases and J shed 0 bases, with 12 bases lying between them. The CDR3 region has the DNA TGTGCCAGCAGCCTAAGGACAGCTAGCACAGATACGCAGTATTTT. Translating gives CASSLRTASTDTQYF. The variable domain in full, completed from reference TRBV7-2 and TRBJ2-3, reads GAGVSQSPSNKVTEKGKDVELRCDPISGHTALYWYRQSLGQGLEFLIYFQGNSAPDKSGLPSDRFSAERTGGSVSTLTIQRTQQEDSAVYLCASSLRTASTDTQYFGPGTRLTVL.

Ten or more counts support this clonotype. This chain connects TRBV7-9 to TRBJ1-1; D gene ambiguous. The V end lost 2 bases, the J end lost 1 base, and 8 bases lay between the germline ends. The CDR3 runs to 14 residues. Germline CDR1 and CDR2: SEHNR and FQNEAQ (reference sequence). Written as DNA, the CDR3 is TGTGCCAGCAGCTTACGGGGTACGAACACTGAAGCTTTCTTT. Translating gives CASSLRGTNTEAFF.

The J gene is TRBJ2-5, the V gene TRBV7-9; TRBD1 aligns across 8 bases. Germline CDR1 and CDR2: SEHNR and FQNEAQ (reference sequence). The CDR3 sequence is 16 residues long. V lost 5 bases and J lost 2; bases outside the gene matches: 10. The CDR3 here is CASSPRGQALQETQYF. In DNA, the CDR3 is TGTGCCAGCAGCCCCAGGGGGCAAGCGCTACAAGAGACCCAGTACTTC.

This chain's CDR3 is CASSLVQNTEAFF. In DNA, the CDR3 is TGTGCCAGCAGTTTAGTCCAGAACACTGAAGCTTTCTTT. The V and J genes are TRBV28 and TRBJ1-1; D ambiguous. The CDR3 has 13 amino acids. Germline lookup yields CDR1 MDHEN and CDR2 SYDVKM. V lost 2 bases and J lost 1, with 5 bases in between.

This clonotype showed up just a few times. The V gene is TRBV19, the J gene TRBJ1-1; D is ambiguous. The CDR3 is 13 amino acids. Trimming stripped 0 bases from V and 7 bases from J, with 9 bases between. Germline CDR1 LNHDA, CDR2 SQIVND (reference sequence). As DNA, the CDR3 is TGTGCCAGTAGTATAGAGGGGTATGGTGAAGCTTTCTTT. This codes for CASSIEGYGEAFF.

This clonotype was observed a few times. V and J are TRBV28 and TRBJ1-2, with unresolved D. CDR3 length: 13 residues. Trimming took off 3 bases at V and 6 bases at J, with 11 bases between the two ends. From germline, CDR1 is MDHEN and CDR2 SYDVKM. The CDR3: CASSFVTPDGYTF. As DNA, the CDR3 is TGTGCCAGCAGTTTTGTGACACCCGATGGCTACACCTTC.

This clonotype was counted a few times. The J gene is TRBJ2-1, the V gene TRBV28, with D tentatively TRBD1 or TRBD2 (5 bases each). Germline V gene lookup returns CDR1 MDHEN and CDR2 SYDVKM. With 4 bases removed from V and 3 bases from J, the gap between germline ends came to 13 bases. There are 15 residues in the CDR3. In nucleotides, the CDR3 is TGTGCCAGCAGTTCACCGGGACGGGGCTACAATGAGCAGTTCTTC. Residues: CASSSPGRGYNEQFF. Based on the CDR3 plus reference TRBV28 and TRBJ2-1, the full variable domain is DVKVTQSSRYLVKRTGEKVFLECVQDMDHENMFWYRQDPGLGLRLIYFSYDVKMKEKGDIPEGYSVSREKKERFSLILESASTNQTSMYLCASSSPGRGYNEQFFGPGTRLTVL.

This clonotype was counted ten times or more. The chain carries TRBV3-1 and TRBJ1-1; D ambiguous. Germline lookup yields CDR1 LGHDT and CDR2 YNNKEL (reference sequence). Trimming removed 3 bases at V and 4 bases at J, with 9 bases between. The CDR3 is 13 amino acids. CDR3 loop: CASSQNGGTEAFF. Written as DNA, the CDR3 is TGTGCCAGCAGCCAGAATGGAGGCACTGAAGCTTTCTTT.

The chain employs TRBV19 and TRBJ2-1, with 8 bases lining up with TRBD2. Germline CDR1 is LNHDA and CDR2 is SQIVND (reference sequence). This CDR3 is built from 14 residues. Trimming took 6 bases from V and 9 from J; bases not matched to a gene: 10. DNA for the CDR3: TGTGCCAGTAGCCTGCTGCGGGGGGATGGTGAGCAGTTCTTC. It specifies CASSLLRGDGEQFF.

This clonotype was observed many times. The gene calls are TRBV7-2 and TRBJ1-2; 11 bases line up with TRBD1. There are 17 residues in the CDR3. From germline, CDR1 is SGHTA and CDR2 FQGNSA. J gave up 2 bases and V 2 bases, and 7 bases lay outside the gene matches. The CDR3 spells CASSLWTGGNRNYGYTF. The CDR3 DNA reads as TGTGCCAGCAGCTTATGGACAGGGGGCAACCGAAACTATGGCTACACCTTC.

V is TRBV12-3 or TRBV12-4 and J is TRBJ2-5, with TRBD1 as a possible D gene (6 bases). The CDR3 has 15 amino acids. The V and J ends lost 5 bases and 4 bases respectively, with 17 bases between them. The CDR3 bases are TGTGCCAGCAGTACCGAAGGGGGACGTCGAGAGACCCAGTACTTC. It yields the protein CASSTEGGRRETQYF.

Points on this clonotype: Just one base apart from a much larger clone, this may be a read error. Here the CDR3 omits its conserved ending phenylalanine or tryptophan, so a read error is the likely source. The chain joins TRBV6-6 to TRBJ1-4, with a possible D match to TRBD1 (5 bases). The CDR3 loop spans 17 amino acids. Per the germline V gene, CDR1 is MNHNY and CDR2 is SVGAGI (reference sequence). V lost 2 bases to trimming and J lost 6 bases, with 19 bases between them. The CDR3, as DNA: TGTGCCAGCAGTTACCCTAACCTGGGACTAGCCGATGAAAAACTGTTTCTT. Translation: CASSYPNLGLADEKLFL.

This clonotype was counted between two and nine times. The CDR3 sequence: CASSLLGEKLFF. Here the CDR3 DNA reads TGTGCCAGCAGCTTGCTCGGTGAAAAACTGTTTTTT. The chain is built from TRBV5-6 and TRBJ1-4; D is unclear. Germline CDR1 is SGHDT and CDR2 is YYEEEE. The V end was cut by 1 base, the J end by 7 bases, with 5 bases between. The CDR3 covers 12 residues. Using reference TRBV5-6 and TRBJ1-4 for the parts outside the CDR3, the full variable domain is DAGVTQSPTHLIKTRGQQVTLRCSPKSGHDTVSWYQQALGQGPQFIFQYYEEEERQRGNFPDRFSGHQFPNYSSELNVNALLLGDSALYLCASSLLGEKLFFGSGTQLSVL.

The chain combines TRBV2 with TRBJ2-3; 12 nucleotides line up with TRBD2. CDR3 length equals 15 residues. After removal of 8 bases from V and 4 bases from J, the junction contained 7 bases not matched to a gene. Germline CDR1 reads SNHLY; CDR2 reads FYNNEI. The CDR3 DNA reads TGTGCCAGCGGAAAGGGACTAGCGGGCCCAGATACGCAGTATTTT. This sequence encodes CASGKGLAGPDTQYF.

The sample holds many counts of this clonotype. The chain carries TRBV7-2 and TRBJ1-2, with D hard to call. Trimming took 5 bases from V and 0 from J, leaving 7 bases between them. CDR1 SGHTA and CDR2 FQGNSA come from the germline V gene. The CDR3 sequence is 13 residues long. The DNA for the CDR3 is TGTGCCAGCAGCACGTACACTAACTATGGCTACACCTTC. It encodes CASSTYTNYGYTF.

In this sample, this clonotype turned up a few times. The chain links TRBV20-1 to TRBJ1-5; D is undetermined. V lost 0 bases, J lost 7 bases, and 10 bases lay in between. The CDR3 contains 13 residues. Germline CDR1 is DFQATT and CDR2 is SNEGSKA (reference sequence). CDR3 DNA: TGCAGTGCTAGAGATCCGCAGGCCCAGCCCCAGCATTTT. It translates to CSARDPQAQPQHF.

This clonotype came up a few times. J is TRBJ2-7 and V is TRBV12-3 or TRBV12-4; perhaps TRBD1 as D (5 bases). The V gene lost 2 bases and the J gene lost 3 bases, with 11 bases spanning the gap. The CDR3 consists of 14 residues. The CDR3 here is CASSLWGSDYEQYF. CDR3 nucleotides: TGTGCCAGCAGTTTATGGGGCAGCGACTACGAGCAGTACTTC.